What follows are 31 T cell receptor beta chains derived from one specimen sequenced in a study of cytomegalovirus exposure and HLA in healthy donors. Researchers ran the PCR with 60 Vbeta and 13 Jbeta primers. Profiled with immunoSEQ multiplex PCR; TCRdb holds only in-frame clones, not every one. Of 150,000 or so clones listed, 77% are singletons. Sequencing was done on a sample of PBMCs. These receptors were taken from a young woman in good health and CMV-seronegative.

The chain has TRBV10-3 and TRBJ2-5, with TRBD2 identical over 11 bases. Trimming cost V 8 bases and J 3 bases; bases outside gene matches: 8. Germline V lookup: CDR1 ENHRY, CDR2 SYGVKD. The CDR3 runs to 15 residues. The CDR3 nucleotides are TGTGCCATCGGCCAAATACTAGCGGGGGAAGAGACCCAGTACTTC. It is translated as CAIGQILAGEETQYF.

CDR3: CASTLVADYNEQFF. In nucleotides, the CDR3 is TGTGCCAGCACCCTAGTAGCGGACTACAATGAGCAGTTCTTC. The chain combines TRBV28 with TRBJ2-1; possibly TRBD2 for D (6 bases). V was pared by 7 bases and J by 3 bases, with 13 bases between. CDR3 size: 14 residues. The germline V gene has CDR1 MDHEN and CDR2 SYDVKM.

The rearrangement joins TRBV19 to TRBJ1-5; no firm D call. V lost 2 bases to trimming and J lost 5 bases, with 7 bases between them. The CDR3 loop spans 13 amino acids. Germline V gene sequence: CDR1 LNHDA, CDR2 SQIVND (reference sequence). The chain's CDR3 is CASSIQRDQPQHF. CDR3 sequence (DNA): TGTGCCAGTAGTATACAGCGGGATCAGCCCCAGCATTTT.

This clone has a handful of counts. The CDR3 sequence is CASSLFGLSGIGYNEQFF. Here the CDR3 DNA reads TGTGCCAGCAGTTTATTTGGCCTTTCGGGAATAGGGTACAATGAGCAGTTCTTC. V usage is TRBV27 and J usage is TRBJ2-1, with D tentatively TRBD2 (5 bases). CDR1 is MNHEY, CDR2 SMNVEV, per germline (reference sequence). This CDR3 spans 18 amino acids. Trimming removed 1 base at V and 4 bases at J, with 20 bases between.

In this sample, this clone turned up a few times. J is TRBJ2-3 and V is TRBV5-4, with D uncertain. The CDR3 covers 13 residues. V was pared by 2 bases and J by 1 base, with 5 bases between. Germline V lookup: CDR1 SGHNT, CDR2 YYREEE (reference sequence). The CDR3 protein is CASSLERTDTQYF. CDR3 coding DNA: TGTGCCAGCAGCTTAGAGCGCACAGATACGCAGTATTTT.

V usage is TRBV5-4 and J usage is TRBJ2-3; 11 bases align to TRBD2. The J segment lost 2 bases and the V segment lost 4 bases, leaving 6 bases of the junction unmatched. The germline CDR1 and CDR2 sequences are SGHNT and YYREEE (reference sequence). The CDR3 has 16 amino acids. CDR3 loop: CASSLDSGRATDTQYF. In DNA form, the CDR3 reads TGTGCCAGCAGCCTCGATAGCGGGAGGGCCACAGATACGCAGTATTTT. Full variable domain (remainder filled in from reference TRBV5-4 and TRBJ2-3): ETGVTQSPTHLIKTRGQQVTLRCSSQSGHNTVSWYQQALGQGPQFIFQYYREEENGRGNFPPRFSGLQFPNYSSELNVNALELDDSALYLCASSLDSGRATDTQYFGPGTRLTVL.

This clone has only one observation. This chain joins TRBV7-3 and TRBJ1-1; 7 bases agree with TRBD1. CDR3 length: 13 residues. From germline, CDR1 is SGHTA and CDR2 FQGTGA. V lost 5 bases, J lost 1 base, and 1 base stayed unmatched. The CDR3 nucleotides read TGTGCCAGCAGCCCAGGGGGGAACACTGAAGCTTTCTTT. Translating gives CASSPGGNTEAFF.

V and J are TRBV5-6 and TRBJ1-4; TRBD1 aligns across 8 bases. Unmatched junction bases numbered 8, after V lost 4 bases and J lost 3 bases. The CDR3 loop spans 16 amino acids. Looked up from germline, CDR1 is SGHDT and CDR2 is YYEEEE. The CDR3 DNA sequence: TGTGCCAGCAGCGGACAGGGCAGTAAGGCTAATGAAAAACTGTTTTTT. Encoded protein: CASSGQGSKANEKLFF. Variable domain in full (rest from reference TRBV5-6 and TRBJ1-4): DAGVTQSPTHLIKTRGQQVTLRCSPKSGHDTVSWYQQALGQGPQFIFQYYEEEERQRGNFPDRFSGHQFPNYSSELNVNALLLGDSALYLCASSGQGSKANEKLFFGSGTQLSVL.

The V gene is TRBV4-3, the J gene TRBJ1-1; no clear D. Germline V gene lookup returns CDR1 LGHNA and CDR2 YSLEER. V was cut by 0 bases and J by 1 base, with 24 bases left in between. The CDR3 covers 20 residues. The CDR3 spells CASSQDKPRDNPEQNTEAFF. As DNA, the CDR3 is TGCGCCAGCAGCCAAGATAAGCCCCGCGACAACCCCGAGCAGAACACTGAAGCTTTCTTT.

The chain uses TRBV19 and TRBJ2-6, with TRBD1 as a possible D gene (5 bases). V was pared by 5 bases and J by 1 base, with 12 bases between. Germline CDR1 reads LNHDA; CDR2 reads SQIVND (reference sequence). CDR3 length: 16 amino acids. As DNA, the CDR3 is TGTGCCAGTAGTGTCTCTACAGGATCTGGGGCCAACGTCCTGACTTTC. Translation gives CASSVSTGSGANVLTF.

The CDR3 region has the DNA TGTGCCAGCAGTTTAGGACAGGCCACGGGCAATCAGCCCCAGCATTTT. This sequence encodes CASSLGQATGNQPQHF. The chain couples TRBV5-6 to TRBJ1-5, with 7 bases identical to TRBD1. V lost 5 bases to trimming and J lost 2 bases; unmatched junction nucleotides: 10. CDR1 and CDR2 (germline): SGHDT, YYEEEE. The CDR3 is 16 residues long.

V is TRBV6-1 and J is TRBJ1-1, with D possibly being TRBD1 (5 bases). CDR1 is MNHNS and CDR2 is SASEGT in the germline V gene. The V end was cut by 2 bases, the J end by 3 bases, with 7 bases between. This CDR3 has 13 residues. CDR3 coding DNA: TGTGCCAGCAGTGAAACAGGCTACACTGAAGCTTTCTTT. Translation gives CASSETGYTEAFF.

Remarks on this clone: The junction shows a germline mismatch at one end, possibly a read error. The rearrangement links TRBV5-4 to TRBJ2-7; 10 nucleotides line up with TRBD2. Germline-derived CDR1 and CDR2 are SGHNT and YYREEE (reference sequence). This CDR3 comprises 13 residues. The CDR3 loop reads CAGSLVGLAEQYF. DNA of the CDR3: TGTGCCGGCAGCTTGGTGGGACTAGCGGAGCAGTACTTC.

The chain employs TRBV12-5 and TRBJ1-1; D unresolved. CDR1 LGHNT and CDR2 FRNRAP come from the germline V gene. The CDR3 loop spans 13 amino acids. Between the trimmed V and J ends, which lost 4 bases and 1 base, there was a span of 7 bases. CDR3 protein: CASGSYTNTEAFF. CDR3 DNA: TGTGCTAGTGGTTCGTACACGAACACTGAAGCTTTCTTT.

This sequence joins TRBV2 and TRBJ2-2; 10 bases are shared with TRBD2. The J segment lost 7 bases and the V segment lost 10 bases, leaving 12 bases of the junction unmatched. CDR3 length equals 15 residues. Germline loops: CDR1 SNHLY, CDR2 FYNNEI. The CDR3 DNA sequence: TGTGCCACAGGGAAACTAGCGGGAAGTTTCGGGGAGCTGTTTTTT. This codes for CATGKLAGSFGELFF.

The V call is TRBV4-1, the J call TRBJ1-4, with D possibly being TRBD1 (6 bases). From germline, CDR1 is MGHRA and CDR2 YSYEKL. The CDR3 loop spans 14 amino acids. V was pared by 0 bases and J by 5 bases, with 7 bases between. CDR3 sequence reads: CASSQDRGNEKLFF. Written as DNA, the CDR3 is TGCGCCAGCAGCCAAGACAGGGGAAATGAAAAACTGTTTTTT.

The DNA for the CDR3 is TGTGCCAGCAGCTTAGGCTACAGGGGCCGGGCCAACGTCCTGACTTTC. This translates into CASSLGYRGRANVLTF. The chain is built from TRBV7-9 and TRBJ2-6; 7 nucleotides agree with TRBD1. From germline, CDR1 is SEHNR and CDR2 FQNEAQ (reference sequence). V gave up 1 base and J gave up 5 bases; unmatched junction bases: 5. CDR3 length: 16 residues.

The chain has TRBV5-3 and TRBJ2-7; maybe TRBD1 (6 bases). TRBV5-3 is identified as an open reading frame with a role that is uncertain. V was pared by 3 bases and J by 0 bases, with 16 bases between. This CDR3 spans 16 amino acids. CDR3: CARSWSTPGVSYEQYF. The CDR3 region has the DNA TGTGCCAGAAGCTGGTCCACTCCAGGGGTCTCCTACGAGCAGTACTTC.

V and J are TRBV5-6 and TRBJ2-3; tentative D call: TRBD2 (6 bases). The germline V gene encodes CDR1 SGHDT and CDR2 YYEEEE. The CDR3 has 14 residues. The V gene lost 0 bases and the J gene lost 1 base, with 6 bases spanning the gap. The CDR3 here is CASSLASGTDTQYF. The CDR3 DNA sequence: TGTGCCAGCAGCTTGGCTAGCGGCACAGATACGCAGTATTTT.

Of note for this clone: Other DNA sequences in the sample encode the same CDR3. The chain recombines TRBV6-5 with TRBJ1-1; tentative D call: TRBD1 (6 bases). The CDR3 is made up of 13 amino acids. The germline CDR1 and CDR2 sequences are MNHEY and SVGAGI. The V gene lost 5 bases and the J gene lost 1 base, with 8 bases spanning the gap. This chain's CDR3 is CASSQGQNTEAFF. The DNA for the CDR3 is TGTGCCAGCAGTCAGGGGCAGAACACTGAAGCTTTCTTT.

This clone was detected only a few times. The V gene is TRBV5-1, the J gene TRBJ1-1; maybe TRBD1 (5 bases). This CDR3 comprises 14 residues. In germline, CDR1 is SGHRS, CDR2 YFSETQ. Trimming left V 3 bases short and J 1 base short, with 10 bases between. The CDR3 sequence: CASSSTVRNTEAFF. CDR3 sequence (DNA): TGCGCCAGCAGCTCGACAGTTCGGAACACTGAAGCTTTCTTT.

This chain links TRBV18 with TRBJ1-1; 9 bases align to TRBD1. CDR1 is KGHSH and CDR2 is LQKENI in the germline V gene. Unmatched junction bases numbered 5, after V lost 3 bases and J lost 6 bases. This CDR3 spans 14 amino acids. The CDR3 sequence: CASSPAGQGAEAFF. The CDR3, as DNA: TGTGCCAGCTCACCGGCGGGACAGGGCGCTGAAGCTTTCTTT.

The count of this clone is one. This chain uses TRBV7-8 with TRBJ2-1; a weak D match, TRBD2 (6 bases). V dropped 2 bases and J dropped 5 bases, with 10 bases sitting between them. The CDR3 runs 14 residues. The germline CDR1 and CDR2 sequences are SGHVS and FQNEAQ. The DNA for the CDR3 is TGTGCCAGCAGCTTACTAGCGCCAAACAATGAGCAGTTCTTC. It is translated as CASSLLAPNNEQFF.

This chain connects TRBV5-1 to TRBJ2-7; 8 nucleotides match TRBD2. The CDR3 has 13 residues. Germline-derived CDR1 and CDR2 are SGHRS and YFSETQ. J gave up 5 bases and V 4 bases, and 5 bases lay outside the gene matches. CDR3 DNA sequence: TGCGCCAGCAGCGCGGGAGGATGGGACGAGCAGTACTTC. Translation: CASSAGGWDEQYF. Filled out from reference TRBV5-1 and TRBJ2-7, the complete variable domain reads KAGVTQTPRYLIKTRGQQVTLSCSPISGHRSVSWYQQTPGQGLQFLFEYFSETQRNKGNFPGRFSGRQFSNSRSEMNVSTLELGDSALYLCASSAGGWDEQYFGPGTRLTVT.

The J gene is TRBJ1-1, the V gene TRBV30; D not certain. The V end was cut by 0 bases, the J end by 2 bases, with 16 bases between. CDR1 is GTSNPN and CDR2 is SVGIG in the germline V gene (reference sequence). CDR3 length: 16 residues. The CDR3 sequence is CAWSVRASVFNTEAFF. The DNA of the CDR3 is TGTGCCTGGAGTGTAAGAGCTTCCGTTTTTAACACTGAAGCTTTCTTT.

The chain links TRBV6-5 to TRBJ2-3, with D maybe TRBD2 (6 bases). There are 14 residues in the CDR3. Germline V gene sequence: CDR1 MNHEY, CDR2 SVGAGI. Between the trimmed V and J ends, which lost 4 bases and 9 bases, there was a span of 17 bases. In DNA form, the CDR3 reads TGTGCCAGCAGTTTATTGGGGACTGATCGCACGCAGTATTTT. This gives the protein CASSLLGTDRTQYF.

The V call is TRBV6-5, the J call TRBJ2-1, with 11 bases matching TRBD1. Trimming removed 2 bases from V and 5 bases from J; junction bases left unmatched: 5. Germline values: CDR1 MNHEY, CDR2 SVGAGI. This CDR3 has 16 amino acids. CDR3 nucleotide sequence: TGTGCCAGCAGTTACCCGGGACAGGGGGGGAACAATGAGCAGTTCTTC. Translation: CASSYPGQGGNNEQFF.

This clone appeared a few times. CDR3 DNA: TGTGCCAGCAGCCCTAACAGGGTCCAAGAGACCCAGTACTTC. Amino acids: CASSPNRVQETQYF. This rearrangement joins TRBV2 to TRBJ2-5; possible D gene TRBD1, 6 bases. The CDR3 totals 14 residues. Trimming took 6 bases from V and 1 from J, leaving 12 bases between them. CDR1 SNHLY and CDR2 FYNNEI come from the germline V gene.

V and J are TRBV7-9 and TRBJ1-4, with 9 bases identical to TRBD1. The CDR3 has 17 amino acids. In germline, CDR1 is SEHNR, CDR2 FQNEAQ (reference sequence). The ends lost 5 bases at V and 7 bases at J; junction bases unmatched: 14. CDR3 loop: CASSPGPGQGRSEKLFF. In nucleotides, the CDR3 is TGTGCCAGCAGCCCGGGTCCCGGACAGGGGAGGAGTGAAAAACTGTTTTTT.

The chain employs TRBV5-1 and TRBJ2-7, with 14 positions matching TRBD2. Germline loops: CDR1 SGHRS, CDR2 YFSETQ. The CDR3 is 15 residues long. After removal of 4 bases from V and 2 bases from J, the junction contained 2 bases not matched to a gene. The CDR3 bases are TGCGCCAGCAGCGGGGGACTAGCGGGAGCCTACGAGCAGTACTTC. Translated, it gives CASSGGLAGAYEQYF.

V is TRBV2 and J is TRBJ2-3; TRBD2 matches 9 bases. J lost 7 bases, V lost 1 base, and 3 bases had no gene match. CDR1 SNHLY and CDR2 FYNNEI come from the germline V gene. The CDR3 sequence is 14 residues long. The DNA for the CDR3 is TGTGCCAGCAGTGAAGTAAGCGGGGGGCATACGCAGTATTTT. As protein: CASSEVSGGHTQYF.